What follows are 18 T cell receptor beta chains derived from one specimen sequenced in a study of blood T cells in healthy people across ages. PCR was performed a second time for 7 to 11 cycles using a sample-barcoded 5' primer and a J-beta primer mix. TCRdb processed the 5' RACE reads anew with MiXCR; each CDR3 protein has one entry. The sample holds roughly 500,000 distinct CDR3 sequences, 25% to 30% seen once. Input material: blood. Every receptor here comes from an older woman in good health.

In this sample, this clonotype turned up a few times. CDR3 in DNA: TGTGCCAGCAGTTACTCGAGGAGTTCGGGAAACACCATATATTTT. The encoded protein is CASSYSRSSGNTIYF. This chain uses TRBV6-5 with TRBJ1-3; D is unresolved. The germline V and J ends were trimmed by 0 bases and 4 bases, with 10 bases remaining between them. The CDR3 consists of 15 residues. Germline V CDR1 and CDR2: MNHEY, SVGAGI.

This sequence joins TRBV4-3 and TRBJ2-3; D is undetermined. V was clipped by 0 bases and J by 2 bases, with 6 bases between them. There are 14 residues in the CDR3. Looked up from germline, CDR1 is LGHNA and CDR2 is YSLEER. The CDR3 DNA is TGCGCCAGCAGCCAAGACTACTTCACAGATACGCAGTATTTT. Its translation: CASSQDYFTDTQYF.

V and J are TRBV7-8 and TRBJ2-2; 9 bases are shared with TRBD2. CDR1 and CDR2 from the germline V gene are SGHVS and FQNEAQ. This CDR3 has 15 amino acids. Trimming at V came to 2 bases and at J to 7 bases, leaving 5 bases not matched to a gene. CDR3 protein: CASSLLAGVFGELFF. CDR3 in DNA: TGTGCCAGCAGCTTATTAGCGGGGGTTTTCGGGGAGCTGTTTTTT.

A word on this clonotype: Being one base from a much bigger clone, this may be a read error. The gene calls are TRBV20-1 and TRBJ1-3, with D perhaps TRBD1 (5 bases). The length of the CDR3 is 13 residues. The V gene lost 7 bases and the J gene lost 2 bases, with 12 bases spanning the gap. The germline V gene has CDR1 DFQATT and CDR2 SNEGSKA (reference sequence). In nucleotides, the CDR3 is TGCAGTGGGAGGGGAGTGGCTGGAAACACCATATATTTT. Amino acids: CSGRGVAGNTIYF.

The rearrangement uses TRBV12-3 or TRBV12-4 and TRBJ1-3; D remains unclear. This CDR3 spans 15 amino acids. The V gene lost 6 bases and the J gene lost 0 bases, with 12 bases spanning the gap. This CDR3 reads CASSLQLLSGNTIYF. The CDR3 DNA sequence: TGTGCCAGCAGCTTACAGCTACTCTCTGGAAACACCATATATTTT.

This clonotype has a handful of counts. This chain links TRBV20-1 with TRBJ2-1, with TRBD1 matching over 8 bases. The CDR3 totals 15 residues. Germline-derived CDR1 and CDR2 are DFQATT and SNEGSKA (reference sequence). The V segment lost 0 bases and the J segment 6 bases; nucleotides outside the gene matches: 7. CDR3 DNA: TGCAGTGCTAGAGAATGGGGGACAGGCTCCAATGAGCAGTTCTTC. Its protein product is CSAREWGTGSNEQFF.

This chain connects TRBV4-3 to TRBJ1-1; the D gene is possibly TRBD1 (5 bases). CDR3 length equals 15 residues. V lost 0 bases, J lost 5 bases, and 13 bases lay in between. Germline V lookup: CDR1 LGHNA, CDR2 YSLEER. CDR3 bases: TGCGCCAGCAGCCAAGATCTGGGGCGGGGGACTGAAGCTTTCTTT. As protein: CASSQDLGRGTEAFF.

The chain has TRBV20-1 and TRBJ1-4, with unresolved D. CDR1 and CDR2 (germline): DFQATT, SNEGSKA (reference sequence). The ends were cut back, 0 bases at V and 2 bases at J, with 10 bases in the middle. The CDR3 length is 15 residues. Here the CDR3 DNA reads TGCAGTGCTAGAGATTCTGTGTTTACTAATGAAAAACTGTTTTTT. It translates to CSARDSVFTNEKLFF.

At least ten counts were recorded for this clonotype. V and J are TRBV7-2 and TRBJ2-3; TRBD2 matches at 8 bases. CDR3 size: 16 residues. The V gene's germline CDR1 is SGHTA and CDR2 FQGNSA. Germline trimming cut 1 base from V and 1 base from J; bases unmatched to any gene: 4. The CDR3 nucleotides are TGTGCCAGCAGCTTAGAAGGGCGGGGGGGCACAGATACGCAGTATTTT. Translated: CASSLEGRGGTDTQYF.

This sequence joins TRBV30 and TRBJ1-1; 7 bases are a match to TRBD1. CDR3 length equals 14 residues. After removal of 0 bases from V and 3 bases from J, the junction contained 4 bases not matched to a gene. From germline, CDR1 is GTSNPN and CDR2 SVGIG (reference sequence). The CDR3 sequence is CAWSVQGYDTEAFF. The CDR3 coding sequence is TGTGCCTGGAGTGTACAGGGGTACGACACTGAAGCTTTCTTT.

This chain connects TRBV6-5 to TRBJ1-2; 12 positions match TRBD1. The CDR3 spans 14 residues. Germline V gene lookup returns CDR1 MNHEY and CDR2 SVGAGI. V gave up 6 bases and J gave up 5 bases; unmatched junction bases: 4. CDR3 DNA: TGTGCCAGCAGGGGGACAGGGGGCTGGTATGGCTACACCTTC. Translating gives CASRGTGGWYGYTF.

Notes on this clonotype: No conserved phenylalanine or tryptophan is present at the end of the CDR3, so a read error is the likely explanation. J is TRBJ1-4 and V is TRBV5-1; 9 bases match TRBD1. The V and J ends lost 4 bases and 6 bases, in that order; junction bases with no gene match: 4. CDR1 and CDR2 (germline): SGHRS, YFSETQ. The CDR3 loop spans 14 amino acids. The CDR3, as DNA: TGCGCCAGCAGCCCGGGACAGGGACATGAAAAACTGTTTCTT. Translating gives CASSPGQGHEKLFL.

The V and J genes are TRBV2 and TRBJ2-1; 10 nucleotides match TRBD2. The J call may be wrong; the DNA end is better matched by TRBJ2-5. Germline V CDR1 and CDR2: SNHLY, FYNNEI. The CDR3 runs 14 residues. The CDR3 DNA sequence: TGTGCCAGCAGTGAGGGACTAGCGTCGGTAACCCAGTACTTC. Its protein product is CASSEGLASVTQYF.

This clonotype was counted between two and nine times. This chain joins TRBV7-2 and TRBJ2-5; D unclear. The CDR3 is 13 residues long. Trimming stripped 8 bases from V and 2 bases from J, with 12 bases between. The germline CDR1 and CDR2 sequences are SGHTA and FQGNSA. The CDR3 coding sequence is TGTGCCAGCCGCCCCCCTTCACAAGAGACCCAGTACTTC. Translation gives CASRPPSQETQYF.

This chain links TRBV27 with TRBJ1-6; D perhaps matches TRBD1 (5 bases). V lost 5 bases, J lost 7 bases, and 15 bases lay in between. Germline V CDR1 and CDR2: MNHEY, SMNVEV (reference sequence). This CDR3 spans 15 amino acids. CDR3 loop: CASSARGRGNSPLHF. The CDR3 DNA reads as TGTGCCAGCAGTGCGCGGGGCCGGGGGAATTCACCCCTCCACTTT.

The genes are TRBV12-3 or TRBV12-4 and TRBJ1-2, with a tentative D call TRBD1 (5 bases). The CDR3 loop spans 17 amino acids. Trimming stripped 8 bases from V and 4 bases from J, with 26 bases between. The CDR3 coding sequence is TGTGCCAGCCTCCTGGGGGGGGATCCAAACTACCTCTATGGCTACACCTTC. Translating gives CASLLGGDPNYLYGYTF.

Comment on this clonotype: Sequence at one end of the junction differs from germline and may be a read error. This chain joins TRBV6-5 and TRBJ2-5; TRBD2 agrees at 13 bases. The CDR3 has 15 residues. Germline CDR1 is MNHEY and CDR2 is SVGAGI. The chain's CDR3 is CASSSGLAGQETRYF. The CDR3 nucleotides read TGTGCCAGCAGTTCGGGACTAGCGGGGCAAGAGACCCGGTACTTC.

The genes are TRBV9 and TRBJ2-7; 10 nucleotides agree with TRBD2. From germline, CDR1 is SGDLS and CDR2 YYNGEE. This CDR3 spans 18 amino acids. Losses at the gene ends were 0 bases for V and 0 bases for J; bases not matched to a gene: 9. The CDR3 region has the DNA TGTGCCAGCAGCGTAGATTCTCTGGGACTAGCGCTCTCCTACGAGCAGTACTTC. It is translated as CASSVDSLGLALSYEQYF.